The 26 T cell receptor beta chains below all came from one sample that was sequenced in a study of blood T cell repertoires in COVID-19. Measured with immunoSEQ multiplex PCR; TCRdb has only the in-frame clones, and not every one. In the table there are approximately 240,000 clones, just under 85% of which are singletons. Sequenced input: peripheral blood. All receptors derive from a woman aged 60-75 years with active or convalescent COVID-19.

This chain links TRBV27 with TRBJ2-5, with 7 bases identical to TRBD2. V was pared by 11 bases and J by 5 bases, with 11 bases of the junction left unmatched. This CDR3 is built from 13 residues. CDR1 is MNHEY and CDR2 is SMNVEV in the germline V gene (reference sequence). The CDR3 coding sequence is TGTGCCGCAGGCGGGGAGGGGTTGGAGACCCAGTACTTC. This encodes CAAGGEGLETQYF.

This chain joins TRBV5-5 and TRBJ2-2; 9 bases fit TRBD2. CDR3 size: 17 residues. J was trimmed by 2 bases and V by 1 base; bases with no gene match: 6. Germline CDR1 and CDR2: SGHKS and YYEKEE (reference sequence). The CDR3, as DNA: TGTGCCAGCAGCTTGCTCGCGGGAGGGACTAACACCGGGGAGCTGTTTTTT. Its translation: CASSLLAGGTNTGELFF.

The V gene is TRBV29-1, the J gene TRBJ2-7; 7 nucleotides line up with TRBD1. The V and J ends lost 6 bases and 4 bases, in that order; junction bases with no gene match: 3. Germline CDR1 reads SQVTM; CDR2 reads ANQGSEA. CDR3 length: 11 residues. DNA for the CDR3: TGCAGCGTAGGGACAGCTTACGAGCAGTACTTC. Amino acids: CSVGTAYEQYF.

The chain links TRBV18 to TRBJ2-7; TRBD2 agrees at 7 bases. CDR1 and CDR2 from the germline V gene are KGHSH and LQKENI. This CDR3 has 16 residues. V was pared by 4 bases and J by 0 bases, with 9 bases of the junction left unmatched. In DNA form, the CDR3 reads TGTGCCAGCTCACAGGGTCTAGGCGGGAGCTCCTACGAGCAGTACTTC. Translation gives CASSQGLGGSSYEQYF.

This clone has only a few counts. This chain links TRBV4-2 with TRBJ2-7; 8 positions match TRBD2. Germline-derived CDR1 and CDR2 are LGHNA and YNFKEQ. This CDR3 is built from 15 residues. Trimming cost V 1 base and J 2 bases; bases outside gene matches: 4. CDR3 nucleotide sequence: TGTGCCAGCAGCCAAGTGGGGACTAGTACCTACGAGCAGTACTTC. It is translated as CASSQVGTSTYEQYF.

In the case of this clone: The junction and the germline gene differ at one end; a read error may be behind it. The genes are TRBV7-7 and TRBJ2-5, with TRBD2 identical over 8 bases. The CDR3 has 16 amino acids. Germline assignment: CDR1 SSHAT and CDR2 FNYEAQ (reference sequence). CDR3 coding DNA: TGTGCTAGCAGCTTAATTCCCGGGAGGGGGCAAGAGACCCAGTACTTC. This codes for CASSLIPGRGQETQYF.

The genes are TRBV5-1 and TRBJ2-3; tentative D call: TRBD1 (6 bases). Trimming pared 4 bases from V and 8 bases from J, leaving 26 bases between. Germline CDR1 is SGHRS and CDR2 is YFSETQ. The CDR3 covers 17 residues. CDR3 DNA sequence: TGCGCCAGCAGCGTTGGGAACCAGGGTGCCCCAGGGGTTACGCAGTATTTT. Its protein is CASSVGNQGAPGVTQYF.

V and J are TRBV9 and TRBJ2-1; perhaps TRBD2 as D (7 bases). Trimming pared 2 bases from V and 4 bases from J, leaving 13 bases between. Germline-derived CDR1 and CDR2 are SGDLS and YYNGEE. The CDR3 loop spans 15 amino acids. CDR3 nucleotide sequence: TGTGCCAGCAGCGTGGAGGGGGGGACTTACAATGAGCAGTTCTTC. Its protein product is CASSVEGGTYNEQFF.

The rearrangement joins TRBV5-1 to TRBJ2-4; 7 nucleotides align to TRBD1. Trimming took 1 base from V and 7 from J; bases not matched to a gene: 14. Germline V gene lookup returns CDR1 SGHRS and CDR2 YFSETQ. This CDR3 contains 17 residues. CDR3 DNA sequence: TGCGCCAGCAGCTTGTATGAGGGGGCTGTGGGCCGGAACATTCAGTACTTC. This gives the protein CASSLYEGAVGRNIQYF.

V and J are TRBV3-1 (or the pseudogene TRBV3-2) and TRBJ1-3, with D possibly being TRBD1 (6 bases). V dropped 6 bases and J dropped 0 bases, with 9 bases sitting between them. The CDR3 extends over 14 amino acids. CDR1 is LGHDT, CDR2 YNNKEL, per germline (reference sequence). DNA for the CDR3: TGTGCCAGCAGGGACAGACTCTCTGGAAACACCATATATTTT. Protein product: CASRDRLSGNTIYF.

This chain connects TRBV25-1 to TRBJ2-5; D ambiguous. Germline assignment: CDR1 MGHDK and CDR2 SYGVNS. CDR3 length: 11 residues. In DNA form, the CDR3 reads TGTGGGGCTGAGTTTCGTGGGACCCAGTACTTC. It specifies CGAEFRGTQYF.

The chain employs TRBV2 and TRBJ2-3, with D unresolved. This CDR3 spans 13 amino acids. Germline V gives CDR1 SNHLY, CDR2 FYNNEI. V was cut by 4 bases and J by 2 bases, with 7 bases left in between. The CDR3 region is CASSVEITDTQYF. The CDR3 DNA is TGTGCCAGCAGTGTGGAGATCACAGATACGCAGTATTTT. Supplemented by reference TRBV2 and TRBJ2-3, the full variable domain reads EPEVTQTPSHQVTQMGQEVILRCVPISNHLYFYWYRQILGQKVEFLVSFYNNEISEKSEIFDDQFSVERPDGSNFTLKIRSTKLEDSAMYFCASSVEITDTQYFGPGTRLTVL.

The chain has TRBV2 and TRBJ2-3, with TRBD1 matching 10 bases. The germline gives CDR1 SNHLY, CDR2 FYNNEI. This CDR3 has 15 residues. J gave up 6 bases and V 6 bases, and 9 bases lay outside the gene matches. In DNA form, the CDR3 reads TGTGCCAGCAGCTGGGACAGGGGAACATCTGATACGCAGTATTTT. Residues: CASSWDRGTSDTQYF.

This clone was recorded a few times. The V call is TRBV18, the J call TRBJ2-7; the D is unclear. The V end was cut by 4 bases, the J end by 0 bases, with 4 bases between. Germline values: CDR1 KGHSH, CDR2 LQKENI. The length of the CDR3 is 12 residues. The CDR3 loop reads CASSLGSYEQYF. CDR3 DNA sequence: TGTGCCAGCTCACTCGGCTCCTACGAGCAGTACTTC.

The rearrangement uses TRBV10-3 and TRBJ2-1; D is possibly TRBD2 (5 bases). CDR1 ENHRY and CDR2 SYGVKD come from the germline V gene. Trimming took 5 bases from V and 5 from J, leaving 16 bases between them. The CDR3 totals 15 residues. CDR3 sequence: CAISTGSGIDNEQFF. CDR3 DNA: TGTGCCATCAGTACCGGGTCGGGGATAGACAATGAGCAGTTCTTC.

The rearrangement links TRBV30 to TRBJ2-7; D uncertain. The CDR3 loop spans 12 amino acids. From germline, CDR1 is GTSNPN and CDR2 SVGIG (reference sequence). Trimming stripped 2 bases from V and 2 bases from J, with 7 bases between. CDR3 sequence (DNA): TGTGCCTGGAGTCCCACTACCTACGAGCAGTACTTC. Its translation: CAWSPTTYEQYF.

V is TRBV7-8 and J is TRBJ2-5; 7 bases agree with TRBD1. V was pared by 4 bases and J by 5 bases, with 7 bases of the junction left unmatched. Germline V CDR1 and CDR2: SGHVS, FQNEAQ. The CDR3 extends over 14 amino acids. The CDR3 here is CASSYRTGRETQYF. Here the CDR3 DNA reads TGTGCCAGCAGCTACCGGACAGGTCGGGAGACCCAGTACTTC. Drawing the rest from reference TRBV7-8 and TRBJ2-5, the complete variable domain is GAGVSQSPRYKVAKRGQDVALRCDPISGHVSLFWYQQALGQGPEFLTYFQNEAQLDKSGLPSDRFFAERPEGSVSTLKIQRTQQEDSAVYLCASSYRTGRETQYFGPGTRLLVL.

This rearrangement joins TRBV30 to TRBJ2-2; the D gene is possibly TRBD2 (6 bases). Looked up from germline, CDR1 is GTSNPN and CDR2 is SVGIG (reference sequence). Trimming cost V 0 bases and J 3 bases, with 14 bases left between them. The CDR3 totals 16 residues. CDR3: CAWSVRTSFDTGELFF. The CDR3 DNA reads as TGTGCCTGGAGTGTACGAACTAGCTTTGACACCGGGGAGCTGTTTTTT.

CDR3 nucleotide sequence: TGTGCCCCCGAAGAGAGCGGGACATACTACAATGAGCAGTTCTTC. Protein product: CAPEESGTYYNEQFF. The V call is TRBV11-3, the J call TRBJ2-1, with a weak D call TRBD2 (7 bases). CDR3 length: 15 residues. Germline V gene sequence: CDR1 SGHNT, CDR2 YENEEA. V was shortened by 11 bases and J by 3 bases, with 20 bases between the two germline ends.

The chain links TRBV19 to TRBJ2-5; 10 nucleotides line up with TRBD2. This CDR3 has 14 amino acids. Trimming cost V 6 bases and J 4 bases; bases outside gene matches: 5. Germline V gene sequence: CDR1 LNHDA, CDR2 SQIVND (reference sequence). The CDR3 reads CASRTSGKGETQYF. In DNA form, the CDR3 reads TGTGCCAGTAGAACTAGCGGGAAAGGAGAGACCCAGTACTTC.

The chain uses TRBV5-1 and TRBJ1-1; D perhaps matches TRBD1 (5 bases). Germline CDR1 is SGHRS and CDR2 is YFSETQ. V lost 0 bases and J 11 bases, leaving 14 bases between the germline ends. The CDR3 loop spans 13 amino acids. DNA for the CDR3: TGCGCCAGCAGCTTGGAGCAGGGCCGGTTGGCTTTCTTT. Translating it yields CASSLEQGRLAFF.

V gene TRBV29-1 combines with J gene TRBJ2-1; 9 bases agree with TRBD2. V was clipped by 3 bases and J by 7 bases; unmatched bases: 7. This CDR3 contains 14 residues. Looked up from germline, CDR1 is SQVTM and CDR2 is ANQGSEA. CDR3 in DNA: TGCAGCGTTGAGGTGGTAGCGGGAGTTAATGAGCAGTTCTTC. Amino acid sequence: CSVEVVAGVNEQFF.

This clone was picked up a small number of times. V and J are TRBV18 and TRBJ2-1, with 11 bases identical to TRBD2. This CDR3 is 16 amino acids long. Germline CDR1 KGHSH, CDR2 LQKENI. After removal of 8 bases from V and 3 bases from J, the junction contained 9 bases not matched to a gene. The DNA for the CDR3 is TGTGCCAGCACCCTTGGGACTAGCGGACACTACAATGAGCAGTTCTTC. Residues: CASTLGTSGHYNEQFF.

The V call is TRBV27, the J call TRBJ2-5; TRBD2 matches 10 bases. Germline V gene sequence: CDR1 MNHEY, CDR2 SMNVEV (reference sequence). The CDR3 contains 17 residues. The junction had 14 bases not matched to a gene; V was cut back by 4 bases and J by 6 bases. The CDR3 sequence: CASSSTLAGGLGQTQYF. The CDR3 DNA is TGTGCCAGCAGTTCAACCTTAGCGGGGGGCCTGGGACAGACCCAGTACTTC.

A note on this clone: Its ends do not fully match the called genes, so a read error is possible. This sequence joins TRBV6-5 and TRBJ2-5; D possibly corresponds to TRBD1 (5 bases). The CDR3 contains 13 residues. The V gene's germline CDR1 is MNHEY and CDR2 SVGAGI. The CDR3, as DNA: TGTGCCTGCAGGAAAGACAGTACAGAGACCCAGTACTTC. Residues: CACRKDSTETQYF.

The genes are TRBV19 and TRBJ2-6; D is ambiguous. Trimming removed 5 bases from V and 1 base from J, with 12 bases in between. Germline loops: CDR1 LNHDA, CDR2 SQIVND (reference sequence). CDR3 length: 16 amino acids. The CDR3 reads CASSLPLRSGANVLTF. DNA of the CDR3: TGTGCCAGTAGTCTACCGCTCCGATCTGGGGCCAACGTCCTGACTTTC.